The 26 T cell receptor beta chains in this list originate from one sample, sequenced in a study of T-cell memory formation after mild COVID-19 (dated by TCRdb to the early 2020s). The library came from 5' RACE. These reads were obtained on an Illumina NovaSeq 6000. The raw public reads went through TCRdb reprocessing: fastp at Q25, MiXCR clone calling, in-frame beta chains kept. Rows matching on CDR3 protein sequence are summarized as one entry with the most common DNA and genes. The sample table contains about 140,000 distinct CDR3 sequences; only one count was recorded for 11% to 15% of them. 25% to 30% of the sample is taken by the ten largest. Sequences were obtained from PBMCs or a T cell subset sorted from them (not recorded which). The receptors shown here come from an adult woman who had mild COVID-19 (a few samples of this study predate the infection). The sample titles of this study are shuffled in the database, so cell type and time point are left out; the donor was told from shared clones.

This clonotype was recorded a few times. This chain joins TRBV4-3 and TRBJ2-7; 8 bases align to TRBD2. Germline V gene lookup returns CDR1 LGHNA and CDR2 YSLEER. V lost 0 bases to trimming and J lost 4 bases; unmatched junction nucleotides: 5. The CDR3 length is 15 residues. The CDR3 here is CASSQDTGGPYEQYF. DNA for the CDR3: TGCGCCAGCAGCCAAGATACGGGAGGGCCTTACGAGCAGTACTTC.

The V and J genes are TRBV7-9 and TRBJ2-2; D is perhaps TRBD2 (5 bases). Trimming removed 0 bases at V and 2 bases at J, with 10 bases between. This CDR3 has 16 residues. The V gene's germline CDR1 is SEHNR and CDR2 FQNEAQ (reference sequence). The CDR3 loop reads CASSLARAENTGELFF. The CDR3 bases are TGTGCCAGCAGCTTAGCGAGGGCGGAAAACACCGGGGAGCTGTTTTTT.

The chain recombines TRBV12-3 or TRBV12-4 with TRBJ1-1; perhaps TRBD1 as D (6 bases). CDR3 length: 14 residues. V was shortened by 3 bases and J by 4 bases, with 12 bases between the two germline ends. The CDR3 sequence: CASSFGGAPTEAFF. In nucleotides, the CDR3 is TGTGCCAGCAGTTTCGGGGGGGCGCCCACTGAAGCTTTCTTT.

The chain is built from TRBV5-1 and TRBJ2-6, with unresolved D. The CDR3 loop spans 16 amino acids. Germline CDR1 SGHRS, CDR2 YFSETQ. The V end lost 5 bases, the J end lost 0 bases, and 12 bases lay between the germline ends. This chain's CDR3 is CASSSDASSGANVLTF. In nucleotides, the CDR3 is TGCGCCAGCAGTTCGGACGCAAGCTCTGGGGCCAACGTCCTGACTTTC.

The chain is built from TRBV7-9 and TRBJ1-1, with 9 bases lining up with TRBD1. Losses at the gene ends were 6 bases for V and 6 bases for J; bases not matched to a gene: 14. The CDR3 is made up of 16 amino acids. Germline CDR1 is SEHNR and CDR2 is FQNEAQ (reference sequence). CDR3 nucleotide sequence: TGTGCCAGCAGACCCGACAGGGGGAAGCCGAGGGCTGAAGCTTTCTTT. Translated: CASRPDRGKPRAEAFF.

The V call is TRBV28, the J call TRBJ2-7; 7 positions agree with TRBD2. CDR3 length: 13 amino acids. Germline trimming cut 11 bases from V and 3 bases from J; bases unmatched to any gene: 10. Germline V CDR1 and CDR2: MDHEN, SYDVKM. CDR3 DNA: TGTGCCGGCCAGGAGCGGGGTGGCTACGAGCAGTACTTC. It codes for CAGQERGGYEQYF.

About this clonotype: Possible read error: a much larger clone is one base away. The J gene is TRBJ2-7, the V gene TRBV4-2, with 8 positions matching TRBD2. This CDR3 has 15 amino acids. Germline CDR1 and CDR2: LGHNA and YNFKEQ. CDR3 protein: CASSQGLAGSYELYF. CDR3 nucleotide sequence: TGTGCCAGCAGCCAAGGATTAGCGGGATCCTACGAGCTGTACTTC.

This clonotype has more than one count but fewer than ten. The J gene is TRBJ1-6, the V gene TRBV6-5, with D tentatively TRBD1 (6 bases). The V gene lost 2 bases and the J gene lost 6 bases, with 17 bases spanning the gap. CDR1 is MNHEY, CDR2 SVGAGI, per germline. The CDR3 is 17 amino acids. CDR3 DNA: TGTGCCAGCAGTTACCACCCTGATCCAGGGGTTAATTCACCCCTCCACTTT. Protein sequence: CASSYHPDPGVNSPLHF.

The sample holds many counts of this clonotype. This CDR3 reads CASSLEAGGGNEQFF. For the CDR3, the DNA is TGTGCCAGCAGCTTAGAAGCGGGAGGGGGAAATGAGCAGTTCTTC. The chain recombines TRBV11-2 with TRBJ2-1, with TRBD2 identical over 10 bases. Trimming took 0 bases from V and 7 from J; bases not matched to a gene: 3. Germline assignment: CDR1 SGHAT and CDR2 FQNNGV. The CDR3 has 15 residues.

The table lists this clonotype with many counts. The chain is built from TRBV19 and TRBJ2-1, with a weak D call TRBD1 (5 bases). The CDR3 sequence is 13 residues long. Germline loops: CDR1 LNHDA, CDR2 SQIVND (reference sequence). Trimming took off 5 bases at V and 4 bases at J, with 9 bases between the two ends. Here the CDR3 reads CASSGRGYNEQFF. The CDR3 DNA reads TGTGCCAGTAGTGGTAGGGGTTACAATGAGCAGTTCTTC.

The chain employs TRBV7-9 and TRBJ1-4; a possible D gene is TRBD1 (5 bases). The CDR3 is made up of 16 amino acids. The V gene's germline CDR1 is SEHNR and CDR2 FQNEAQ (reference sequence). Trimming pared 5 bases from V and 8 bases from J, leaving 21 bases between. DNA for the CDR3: TGTGCCAGCAGCCCCGCTTTTCCCAGGGCCGGGGAAAAACTGTTTTTT. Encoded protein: CASSPAFPRAGEKLFF. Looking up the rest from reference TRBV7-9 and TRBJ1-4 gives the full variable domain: DTGVSQNPRHKITKRGQNVTFRCDPISEHNRLYWYRQTLGQGPEFLTYFQNEAQLEKSRLLSDRFSAERPKGSFSTLEIQRTEQGDSAMYLCASSPAFPRAGEKLFFGSGTQLSVL.

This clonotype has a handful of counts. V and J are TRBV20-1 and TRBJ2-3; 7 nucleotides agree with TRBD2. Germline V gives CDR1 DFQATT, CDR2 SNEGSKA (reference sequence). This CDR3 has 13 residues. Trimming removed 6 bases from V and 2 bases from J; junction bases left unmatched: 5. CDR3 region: CSATGTNTDTQYF. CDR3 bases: TGCAGTGCCACGGGGACTAACACAGATACGCAGTATTTT.

For the CDR3, the DNA is TGTGCCAGCATGTGGGGCGATGGAGGAAACACCATATATTTT. Residues: CASMWGDGGNTIYF. This rearrangement joins TRBV7-9 to TRBJ1-3; tentative D call: TRBD1 (5 bases). V gave up 7 bases and J gave up 4 bases, with 14 bases separating them. The CDR3 is 14 residues long. Germline values: CDR1 SEHNR, CDR2 FQNEAQ (reference sequence).

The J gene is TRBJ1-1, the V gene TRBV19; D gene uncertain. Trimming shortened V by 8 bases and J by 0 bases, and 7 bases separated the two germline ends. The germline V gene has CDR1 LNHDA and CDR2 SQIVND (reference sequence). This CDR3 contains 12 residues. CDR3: CASDDLNTEAFF. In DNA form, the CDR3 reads TGTGCCAGTGACGACCTGAACACTGAAGCTTTCTTT.

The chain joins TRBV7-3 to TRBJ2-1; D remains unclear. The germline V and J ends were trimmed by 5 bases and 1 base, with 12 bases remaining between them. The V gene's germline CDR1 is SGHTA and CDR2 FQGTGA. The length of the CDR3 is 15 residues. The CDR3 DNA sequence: TGTGCCAGCAGCCCCAGGATGAGTTCCTACAATGAGCAGTTCTTC. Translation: CASSPRMSSYNEQFF.

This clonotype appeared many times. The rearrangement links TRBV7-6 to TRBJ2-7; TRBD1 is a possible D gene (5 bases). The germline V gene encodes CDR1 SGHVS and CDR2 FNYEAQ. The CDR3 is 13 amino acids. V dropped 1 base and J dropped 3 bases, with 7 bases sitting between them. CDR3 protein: CASSLGQNYEQYF. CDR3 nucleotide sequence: TGTGCCAGCAGCTTAGGACAGAACTACGAGCAGTACTTC.

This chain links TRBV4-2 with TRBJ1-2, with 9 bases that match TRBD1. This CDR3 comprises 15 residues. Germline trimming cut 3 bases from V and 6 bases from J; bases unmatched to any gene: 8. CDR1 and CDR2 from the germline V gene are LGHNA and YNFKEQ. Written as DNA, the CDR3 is TGTGCCAGCAGCCAGTTTCCCTGGGACAGGGATGGCTACACCTTC. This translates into CASSQFPWDRDGYTF.

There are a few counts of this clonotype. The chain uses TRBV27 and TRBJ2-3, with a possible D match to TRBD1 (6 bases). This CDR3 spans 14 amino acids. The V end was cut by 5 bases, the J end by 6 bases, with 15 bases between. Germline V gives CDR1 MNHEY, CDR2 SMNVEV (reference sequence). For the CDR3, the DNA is TGTGCCAGCAGTGGGCAGGGGCGAACGGATACGCAGTATTTT. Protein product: CASSGQGRTDTQYF.

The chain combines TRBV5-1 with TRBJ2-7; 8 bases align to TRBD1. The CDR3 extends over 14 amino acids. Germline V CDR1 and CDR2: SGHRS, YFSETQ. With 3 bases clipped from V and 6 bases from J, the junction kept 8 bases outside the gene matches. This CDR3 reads CASSYAGTGSEQYF. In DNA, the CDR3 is TGCGCCAGCAGCTATGCCGGGACAGGATCCGAGCAGTACTTC.

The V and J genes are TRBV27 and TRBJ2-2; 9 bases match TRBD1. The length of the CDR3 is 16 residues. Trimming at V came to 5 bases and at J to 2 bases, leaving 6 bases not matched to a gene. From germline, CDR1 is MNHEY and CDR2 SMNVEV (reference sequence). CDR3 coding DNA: TGTGCCAGCAGTCGACAGGGGGACTATAACACCGGGGAGCTGTTTTTT. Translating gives CASSRQGDYNTGELFF.

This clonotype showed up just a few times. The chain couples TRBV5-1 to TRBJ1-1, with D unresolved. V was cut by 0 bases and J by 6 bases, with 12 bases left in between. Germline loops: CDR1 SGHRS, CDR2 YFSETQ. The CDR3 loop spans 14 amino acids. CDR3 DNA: TGCGCCAGCAGCTTGGGAGCGGATTGGTCTGAAGCTTTCTTT. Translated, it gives CASSLGADWSEAFF.

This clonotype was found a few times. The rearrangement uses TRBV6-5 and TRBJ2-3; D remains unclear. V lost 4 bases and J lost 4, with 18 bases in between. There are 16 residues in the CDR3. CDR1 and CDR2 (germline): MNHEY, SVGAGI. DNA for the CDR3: TGTGCCAGCAGTTCCACCCCGGGTGACCCCGCAGATACGCAGTATTTT. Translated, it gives CASSSTPGDPADTQYF.

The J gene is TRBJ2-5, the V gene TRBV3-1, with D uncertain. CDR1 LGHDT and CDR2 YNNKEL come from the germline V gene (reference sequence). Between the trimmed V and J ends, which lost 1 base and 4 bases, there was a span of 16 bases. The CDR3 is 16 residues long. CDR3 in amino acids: CASSQGGPRLRETQYF. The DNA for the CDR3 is TGTGCCAGCAGCCAAGGGGGTCCGCGGCTAAGAGAGACCCAGTACTTC.

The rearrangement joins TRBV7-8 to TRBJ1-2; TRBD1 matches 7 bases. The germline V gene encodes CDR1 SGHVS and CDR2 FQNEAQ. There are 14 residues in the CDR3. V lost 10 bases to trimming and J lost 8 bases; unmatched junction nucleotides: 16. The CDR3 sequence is CATLAGTAILGYTF. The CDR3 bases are TGTGCCACGTTGGCCGGGACAGCGATCCTAGGCTACACCTTC.

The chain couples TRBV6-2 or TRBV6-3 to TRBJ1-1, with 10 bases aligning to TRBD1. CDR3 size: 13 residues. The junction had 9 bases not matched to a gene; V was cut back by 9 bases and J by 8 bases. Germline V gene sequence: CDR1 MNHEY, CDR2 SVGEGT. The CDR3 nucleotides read TGTGCCAGTAAAGGACAGGGGGACGTAGAAGCTTTCTTT. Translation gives CASKGQGDVEAFF.

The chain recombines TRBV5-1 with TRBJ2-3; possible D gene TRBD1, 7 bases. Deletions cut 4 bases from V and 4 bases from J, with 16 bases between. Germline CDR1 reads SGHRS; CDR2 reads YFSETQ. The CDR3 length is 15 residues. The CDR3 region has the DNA TGCGCCAGCAGCGTCTCAGGGGGGATTGCAGATACGCAGTATTTT. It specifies CASSVSGGIADTQYF. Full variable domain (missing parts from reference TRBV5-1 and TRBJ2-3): KAGVTQTPRYLIKTRGQQVTLSCSPISGHRSVSWYQQTPGQGLQFLFEYFSETQRNKGNFPGRFSGRQFSNSRSEMNVSTLELGDSALYLCASSVSGGIADTQYFGPGTRLTVL.